The 19 T cell receptor beta chains reported below all come from one sample, sequenced in a study of T cell responses to AZD1222 COVID-19 vaccine. The table came from immunoSEQ multiplex PCR; TCRdb's copy has only in-frame clones and leaves some out. This table holds roughly 180,000 clones, 92% found once. Sequenced here: peripheral blood, sampled 28 days after the second AZD1222 dose. These receptors originate from an adult who received the AZD1222 COVID-19 vaccine.

V is TRBV6-5 and J is TRBJ1-5; possibly TRBD1 for D (5 bases). The CDR3 has 14 amino acids. Trimming shortened V by 2 bases and J by 3 bases, and 8 bases separated the two germline ends. Germline V lookup: CDR1 MNHEY, CDR2 SVGAGI. The CDR3 bases are TGTGCCAGCAGTTACGCAGGGCCCAATCAGCCCCAGCATTTT. Translation: CASSYAGPNQPQHF.

The chain is built from TRBV5-5 and TRBJ1-2; 7 positions agree with TRBD1. CDR1 is SGHKS, CDR2 YYEKEE, per germline (reference sequence). The CDR3 totals 12 residues. The junction had 2 bases not matched to a gene; V was cut back by 2 bases and J by 7 bases. The CDR3 spells CASSFQGGGYTF. The CDR3 coding sequence is TGTGCCAGCAGCTTTCAGGGGGGTGGCTACACCTTC.

V usage is TRBV30 and J usage is TRBJ1-4, with 11 positions matching TRBD1. V dropped 4 bases and J dropped 8; count of bases not matched to a gene: 9. Germline V gene data show CDR1 as GTSNPN and CDR2 as SVGIG (reference sequence). The CDR3 is made up of 15 amino acids. The CDR3 coding sequence is TGTGCCTGGAACCCCGGACAGGGGGCGGGGGAAAAACTGTTTTTT. The encoded protein is CAWNPGQGAGEKLFF.

The rearrangement joins TRBV19 to TRBJ1-4; 7 bases are shared with TRBD1. Germline trimming cut 5 bases from V and 4 bases from J; bases unmatched to any gene: 7. Germline V CDR1 and CDR2: LNHDA, SQIVND (reference sequence). The length of the CDR3 is 15 residues. As DNA, the CDR3 is TGTGCCAGTAGTCTAATGAGACAGGGTAATGAAAAACTGTTTTTT. Protein: CASSLMRQGNEKLFF.

A single count supports this clone. The chain employs TRBV9 and TRBJ1-5; TRBD1 aligns across 8 bases. The CDR3 runs to 16 residues. J lost 3 bases, V lost 3 bases, and 8 bases had no gene match. Looked up from germline, CDR1 is SGDLS and CDR2 is YYNGEE. Here the CDR3 DNA reads TGTGCCAGCAGCGCCTCCGGGACAGGTGACAATCAGCCCCAGCATTTT. This encodes CASSASGTGDNQPQHF.

This clone occurred once. The chain joins TRBV3-1 (or the pseudogene TRBV3-2) to TRBJ2-2; 9 nucleotides match TRBD2. J lost 5 bases, V lost 4 bases, and 2 bases had no gene match. The CDR3 is 14 amino acids. The V gene's germline CDR1 is LGHDT and CDR2 YNNKEL (reference sequence). The CDR3 reads CASSRLAGTGELFF. DNA for the CDR3: TGTGCCAGCAGCCGGCTAGCGGGAACCGGGGAGCTGTTTTTT.

V usage is TRBV3-1 (or the pseudogene TRBV3-2) and J usage is TRBJ1-5; 7 bases are a match to TRBD1. After removal of 4 bases from V and 9 bases from J, the junction contained 9 bases not matched to a gene. The CDR3 is 14 amino acids. The germline V gene encodes CDR1 LGHDT and CDR2 YNNKEL (reference sequence). CDR3 in amino acids: CASSRALQGWPQHF. The CDR3 DNA follows: TGTGCCAGCAGCCGGGCCCTACAGGGGTGGCCCCAGCATTTT.

Only one count was recorded for this clone. The V gene is TRBV7-2, the J gene TRBJ2-7; D perhaps matches TRBD1 (5 bases). V was shortened by 5 bases and J by 4 bases, with 15 bases between the two germline ends. From germline, CDR1 is SGHTA and CDR2 FQGNSA. This CDR3 region has 14 residues. CDR3 coding DNA: TGTGCCAGCAGCGATAGGAACAGGCAATACGAGCAGTACTTC. This gives the protein CASSDRNRQYEQYF.

J is TRBJ1-2 and V is TRBV2; 8 nucleotides line up with TRBD1. J was trimmed by 8 bases and V by 8 bases; bases with no gene match: 7. The CDR3 spans 12 residues. Germline CDR1 SNHLY, CDR2 FYNNEI. This CDR3 is CASSDRARGYTF. The CDR3, as DNA: TGTGCCAGCTCGGACAGGGCGAGAGGCTACACCTTC.

The rearrangement uses TRBV7-9 and TRBJ2-3; 8 bases are shared with TRBD2. The CDR3 length is 13 residues. The germline V gene has CDR1 SEHNR and CDR2 FQNEAQ (reference sequence). Trimming cost V 9 bases and J 4 bases; bases outside gene matches: 6. This CDR3 is CASGLAGPDTQYF. The CDR3, as DNA: TGTGCCAGTGGTCTAGCGGGTCCAGATACGCAGTATTTT. Combining the CDR3 with reference TRBV7-9 and TRBJ2-3 gives the whole variable domain DTGVSQNPRHKITKRGQNVTFRCDPISEHNRLYWYRQTLGQGPEFLTYFQNEAQLEKSRLLSDRFSAERPKGSFSTLEIQRTEQGDSAMYLCASGLAGPDTQYFGPGTRLTVL.

CDR3 sequence reads: CASSMTGYTEAFF. The CDR3 coding sequence is TGTGCCAGCAGCATGACGGGTTACACTGAAGCTTTCTTT. V gene TRBV5-5 combines with J gene TRBJ1-1; D remains unclear. The CDR3 covers 13 residues. V lost 4 bases to trimming and J lost 3 bases, with 10 bases between them. In germline, CDR1 is SGHKS, CDR2 YYEKEE (reference sequence).

V is TRBV7-2 and J is TRBJ2-7; TRBD1 aligns across 7 bases. CDR3 length: 17 amino acids. The V gene's germline CDR1 is SGHTA and CDR2 FQGNSA. J lost 0 bases, V lost 5 bases, and 13 bases had no gene match. CDR3 sequence (DNA): TGTGCCAGCAGCGTCGGGACAGCGGTACGCAGCTCCTACGAGCAGTACTTC. It specifies CASSVGTAVRSSYEQYF.

On this clone: Other DNA sequences in this specimen translate into the identical CDR3. The chain has TRBV30 and TRBJ2-1, with D tentatively TRBD2 (5 bases). The V and J ends lost 3 bases and 0 bases respectively, with 9 bases between them. The CDR3 extends over 14 amino acids. Germline V CDR1 and CDR2: GTSNPN, SVGIG (reference sequence). The CDR3 is CAWSPGSSYNEQFF. DNA of the CDR3: TGTGCCTGGAGCCCGGGGAGCTCCTACAATGAGCAGTTCTTC. Looking up the rest from reference TRBV30 and TRBJ2-1 gives the full variable domain: SQTIHQWPATLVQPVGSPLSLECTVEGTSNPNLYWYRQAAGRGLQLLFYSVGIGQISSEVPQNLSASRPQDRQFILSSKKLLLSDSGFYLCAWSPGSSYNEQFFGPGTRLTVL.

The chain is built from TRBV6-5 and TRBJ2-1, with 9 bases matching TRBD2. The CDR3 extends over 15 amino acids. J was trimmed by 1 base and V by 6 bases; bases with no gene match: 4. The germline CDR1 and CDR2 sequences are MNHEY and SVGAGI. The CDR3 DNA reads as TGTGCCAGCAGAACGGGACTAGCTTCCTACAATGAGCAGTTCTTC. This codes for CASRTGLASYNEQFF.

The V and J genes are TRBV19 and TRBJ1-1; no firm D call. V shed 3 bases and J shed 11 bases, with 16 bases lying between them. The length of the CDR3 is 13 residues. The germline V gene encodes CDR1 LNHDA and CDR2 SQIVND (reference sequence). CDR3 in amino acids: CASSIMWREKAFF. The CDR3 coding sequence is TGTGCCAGTAGTATCATGTGGAGGGAGAAGGCTTTCTTT.

This clone appeared once. This rearrangement joins TRBV2 to TRBJ1-5, with 7 bases identical to TRBD1. CDR3 length: 21 residues. J was trimmed by 0 bases and V by 6 bases; bases with no gene match: 23. Per germline, CDR1 SNHLY and CDR2 FYNNEI. The CDR3 DNA is TGTGCCAGCAGGGGGATTAATGGAGACAGGGCGTGGGTCCATAGCAATCAGCCCCAGCATTTT. Its translation is CASRGINGDRAWVHSNQPQHF.

This chain connects TRBV6-5 to TRBJ2-7, with TRBD2 matching 14 bases. Germline CDR1 reads MNHEY; CDR2 reads SVGAGI. There are 16 residues in the CDR3. Trimming at V came to 2 bases and at J to 4 bases, leaving 4 bases not matched to a gene. This chain's CDR3 is CASSYGRLAGGYEQYF. DNA for the CDR3: TGTGCCAGCAGTTACGGGCGACTAGCGGGAGGGTACGAGCAGTACTTC.

The sample holds a few counts of this clone. The CDR3 spells CASSPSQGWTEAFF. In nucleotides, the CDR3 is TGTGCCAGCAGCCCATCACAGGGGTGGACTGAAGCTTTCTTT. The chain links TRBV7-3 to TRBJ1-1; TRBD1 matches 7 bases. Germline loops: CDR1 SGHTA, CDR2 FQGTGA. The CDR3 is 14 residues long. V trimming: 5 bases; J trimming: 5 bases; junction bases outside the gene matches: 8.

This rearrangement joins TRBV4-2 to TRBJ1-3; no clear D. Trimming left V 0 bases short and J 0 bases short, with 12 bases between. The CDR3 loop spans 17 amino acids. Germline V CDR1 and CDR2: LGHNA, YNFKEQ. This chain's CDR3 is CASSQDRTALSGNTIYF. The CDR3, as DNA: TGTGCCAGCAGCCAAGATCGGACGGCTCTCTCTGGAAACACCATATATTTT.